What follows are 19 T cell receptor beta chains derived from one specimen sequenced in a study of beta chain features in type 1 diabetes (dated by TCRdb to between 2018 and 2020). The library was obtained by the immunoSEQ multiplex PCR assay. The High Capacity cDNA Reverse Transcription Kit was used to reverse transcribe all of the isolated RNA, meaning that expressed TCRB transcripts were what got sequenced. The table comes from immuneACCESS by way of TCRdb, which keeps in-frame sequences with V and J called. Part of the clones is missing from these tables; in studies checked, under half for an unresolved V gene and the rest for unknown reasons. The sample data list about half a million clones, and around 10% of these were observed just once. In total, the top ten clones hold 0.04% to 0.05% of the sample. Sequences were obtained from naive CD4+ T cells from blood. This specimen's cell subset or site label, per the study, means: true naive CD4+ T cells. The origin of the receptors is a woman aged 18-30 years in good health.

V gene TRBV4-2 combines with J gene TRBJ1-2; D is uncertain. V lost 1 base to trimming and J lost 2 bases, with 5 bases between them. Germline lookup yields CDR1 LGHNA and CDR2 YNFKEQ. This CDR3 comprises 13 residues. CDR3 nucleotide sequence: TGTGCCAGCAGCCAAGCGAAAAACTATGGCTACACCTTC. The encoded protein is CASSQAKNYGYTF.

This clone has just a few counts. The chain is built from TRBV9 and TRBJ2-1; possibly TRBD1 or TRBD2 for D (5 bases each). Germline V gene lookup returns CDR1 SGDLS and CDR2 YYNGEE. Trimming stripped 0 bases from V and 2 bases from J, with 9 bases between. This CDR3 is 15 amino acids long. The CDR3 protein is CASSVGGSTYNEQFF. The DNA of the CDR3 is TGTGCCAGCAGCGTAGGGGGGAGTACCTACAATGAGCAGTTCTTC.

The rearrangement uses TRBV6-1 and TRBJ2-7; D is ambiguous. The V gene lost 10 bases and the J gene lost 4 bases, with 17 bases spanning the gap. The CDR3 is 13 residues long. Germline CDR1 reads MNHNS; CDR2 reads SASEGT. CDR3 bases: TGTGCCACTAAGGCTGGGAAATCTTACGAGCAGTACTTC. Protein: CATKAGKSYEQYF.

In this sample, this clone turned up a few times. The J gene is TRBJ2-1, the V gene TRBV2; tentatively, D is TRBD2 (5 bases). This CDR3 comprises 14 residues. The germline V gene has CDR1 SNHLY and CDR2 FYNNEI. The V end was cut by 8 bases, the J end by 7 bases, with 18 bases between. CDR3 DNA: TGTGCCAGCCGGCGGCGGGCCAATGTGAATGAGCAGTTCTTC. This encodes CASRRRANVNEQFF.

This clone was detected a few times. The chain combines TRBV4-2 with TRBJ1-4; D is undetermined. The CDR3 consists of 12 residues. Germline V gene lookup returns CDR1 LGHNA and CDR2 YNFKEQ. V lost 5 bases to trimming and J lost 5 bases, with 6 bases between them. CDR3 DNA sequence: TGTGCCAGCAGCAGACGAAATGAAAAACTGTTTTTT. Protein product: CASSRRNEKLFF.

This rearrangement joins TRBV29-1 to TRBJ1-1, with D unclear. CDR3 length equals 13 residues. Germline V CDR1 and CDR2: SQVTM, ANQGSEA. V gave up 4 bases and J gave up 5 bases, with 14 bases separating them. The CDR3 region is CSVVSLSGTEAFF. CDR3 in DNA: TGCAGCGTTGTTTCCCTCTCGGGAACTGAAGCTTTCTTT.

This clone occurred a few times. The J gene is TRBJ2-3, the V gene TRBV7-3; weak D call: TRBD2 (6 bases). The ends were cut back, 5 bases at V and 4 bases at J, with 16 bases in the middle. The CDR3 extends over 15 amino acids. Germline assignment: CDR1 SGHTA and CDR2 FQGTGA. For the CDR3, the DNA is TGTGCCAGCAGCCTTACCGGGACTGTGGCAGATACGCAGTATTTT. It is translated as CASSLTGTVADTQYF.

The chain carries TRBV5-4 and TRBJ2-7; TRBD1 might be the D (6 bases). The CDR3 contains 13 residues. V gave up 1 base and J gave up 4 bases, with 9 bases separating them. Germline V gene sequence: CDR1 SGHNT, CDR2 YYREEE (reference sequence). CDR3 nucleotide sequence: TGTGCCAGCAGCTTGACAGGGACGTACGAGCAGTACTTC. Translated, it gives CASSLTGTYEQYF.

The sample holds a few counts of this clone. Written as DNA, the CDR3 is TGTGCCAGCAGCCTAAGATCGGGACAGTCAGATTGGGAGTACGTC. Translation gives CASSLRSGQSDWEYV. The gene calls are TRBV7-4 and TRBJ2-7; TRBD1 agrees at 7 bases. The length of the CDR3 is 15 residues. Unmatched junction bases numbered 18, after V lost 5 bases and J lost 11 bases. From germline, CDR1 is SGHVT and CDR2 SQSDAQ.

V usage is TRBV7-2 and J usage is TRBJ2-3; D call uncertain. The CDR3 totals 14 residues. The germline V and J ends were trimmed by 5 bases and 7 bases, with 16 bases remaining between them. Germline CDR1 is SGHTA and CDR2 is FQGNSA. The CDR3 loop reads CASSRTEISHTQYF. The CDR3 DNA reads as TGTGCCAGCAGCCGGACCGAAATCTCGCATACGCAGTATTTT.

The V call is TRBV4-3, the J call TRBJ2-1, with 7 bases fitting TRBD2. The germline V gene encodes CDR1 LGHNA and CDR2 YSLEER. The CDR3 consists of 17 residues. The J segment lost 1 base and the V segment lost 0 bases, leaving 6 bases of the junction unmatched. The chain's CDR3 is CASSQDLRGVSYNEQFF. In DNA, the CDR3 is TGCGCCAGCAGCCAAGACCTTCGGGGGGTATCCTACAATGAGCAGTTCTTC.

Comments on this clone: The sample has other DNA sequences that encode this CDR3 too. The chain combines TRBV7-2 with TRBJ2-7; TRBD2 aligns across 7 bases. Germline assignment: CDR1 SGHTA and CDR2 FQGNSA. V lost 1 base and J lost 3; bases outside the gene matches: 0. This CDR3 has 13 amino acids. Here the CDR3 reads CASSLVAGYEQYV. Written as DNA, the CDR3 is TGTGCCAGCAGCTTAGTAGCGGGCTACGAGCAGTACGTC.

This clone was seen more than once but under ten times. The chain couples TRBV7-2 to TRBJ1-2; D is perhaps TRBD1 (5 bases). Germline V CDR1 and CDR2: SGHTA, FQGNSA. The CDR3 contains 12 residues. Trimming stripped 0 bases from V and 7 bases from J, with 6 bases between. CDR3 sequence: CASSLAGVGYTF. CDR3 bases: TGTGCCAGCAGCTTAGCGGGGGTTGGCTACACCTTC.

There are a few counts of this clone. The rearrangement uses TRBV15 and TRBJ2-7; a weak D match, TRBD1 (5 bases). The length of the CDR3 is 13 residues. Trimming took 1 base from V and 6 from J, leaving 10 bases between them. Germline V gene sequence: CDR1 LNHNV, CDR2 YYDKDF (reference sequence). CDR3 DNA: TGTGCCACCAGCAGAGTGGTTCAGGGCGAGCAGTACGTC. It encodes CATSRVVQGEQYV.

The sample holds a few counts of this clone. The chain employs TRBV7-9 and TRBJ1-4, with D uncertain. Trimming pared 5 bases from V and 10 bases from J, leaving 20 bases between. Germline V gene sequence: CDR1 SEHNR, CDR2 FQNEAQ (reference sequence). CDR3 length: 15 amino acids. As DNA, the CDR3 is TGTGCCAGCAGCCCGCCCGGCACCGCCCGGAGAAAACTGTTTTTT. This translates into CASSPPGTARRKLFF. The full variable domain, completed using reference TRBV7-9 and TRBJ1-4, is DTGVSQNPRHKITKRGQNVTFRCDPISEHNRLYWYRQTLGQGPEFLTYFQNEAQLEKSRLLSDRFSAERPKGSFSTLEIQRTEQGDSAMYLCASSPPGTARRKLFFGSGTQLSVL.

V gene TRBV7-2 combines with J gene TRBJ2-5, with 7 bases identical to TRBD2. Germline V gene sequence: CDR1 SGHTA, CDR2 FQGNSA. CDR3 length: 15 amino acids. V was clipped by 0 bases and J by 2 bases; unmatched bases: 3. CDR3 in DNA: TGTGCCAGCAGCTTAGCGGGACTAATACAAGAGACCCAGTACTTC. Translation: CASSLAGLIQETQYF.

The V gene is TRBV20-1, the J gene TRBJ2-1, with 8 bases aligning to TRBD1. There are 11 residues in the CDR3. V shed 0 bases, J shed 15 bases, and the junction held 4 bases outside the gene matches. Germline CDR1 and CDR2: DFQATT and SNEGSKA (reference sequence). CDR3 in amino acids: CSARDRDRWFF. The CDR3 region has the DNA TGCAGTGCTAGAGATCGGGACAGGTGGTTCTTC.

This clone was recorded a few times. The J gene is TRBJ2-1, the V gene TRBV4-1; 9 bases agree with TRBD1. Germline V lookup: CDR1 MGHRA, CDR2 YSYEKL. The CDR3 length is 15 residues. Trimming removed 3 bases from V and 4 bases from J; junction bases left unmatched: 4. This chain's CDR3 is CASSQGTGQYNEQFF. The CDR3 DNA reads as TGCGCCAGCAGCCAGGGGACAGGGCAGTACAATGAGCAGTTCTTC.

This sequence joins TRBV5-1 and TRBJ2-1, with TRBD1 matching over 8 bases. Germline CDR1 SGHRS, CDR2 YFSETQ. With V trimmed by 7 bases and J by 4 bases, 7 bases remained unmatched. CDR3 size: 14 residues. This CDR3 reads CASGRTGPYNEQFF. The CDR3 bases are TGCGCCAGCGGACGGACAGGGCCTTACAATGAGCAGTTCTTC. Supplemented by reference TRBV5-1 and TRBJ2-1, the full variable domain reads KAGVTQTPRYLIKTRGQQVTLSCSPISGHRSVSWYQQTPGQGLQFLFEYFSETQRNKGNFPGRFSGRQFSNSRSEMNVSTLELGDSALYLCASGRTGPYNEQFFGPGTRLTVL.